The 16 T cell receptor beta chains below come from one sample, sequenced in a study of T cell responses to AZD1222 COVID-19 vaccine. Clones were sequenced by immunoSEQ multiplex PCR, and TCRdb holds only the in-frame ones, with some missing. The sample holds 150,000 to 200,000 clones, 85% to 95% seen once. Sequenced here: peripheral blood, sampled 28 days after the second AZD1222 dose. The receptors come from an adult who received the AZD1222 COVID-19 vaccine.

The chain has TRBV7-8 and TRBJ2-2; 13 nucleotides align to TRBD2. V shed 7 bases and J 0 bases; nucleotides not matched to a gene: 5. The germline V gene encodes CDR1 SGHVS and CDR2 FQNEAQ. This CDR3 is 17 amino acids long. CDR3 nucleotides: TGTGCCAGCACAGAAGGACTAGCGGGAGCGAACACCGGGGAGCTGTTTTTT. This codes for CASTEGLAGANTGELFF.

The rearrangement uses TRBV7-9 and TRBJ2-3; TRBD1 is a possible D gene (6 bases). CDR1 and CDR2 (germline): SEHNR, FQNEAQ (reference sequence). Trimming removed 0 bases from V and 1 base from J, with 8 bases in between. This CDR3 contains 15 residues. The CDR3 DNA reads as TGTGCCAGCAGCTTAGCACAGGGCGGCACAGATACGCAGTATTTT. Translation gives CASSLAQGGTDTQYF. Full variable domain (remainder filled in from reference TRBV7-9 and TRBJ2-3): DTGVSQNPRHKITKRGQNVTFRCDPISEHNRLYWYRQTLGQGPEFLTYFQNEAQLEKSRLLSDRFSAERPKGSFSTLEIQRTEQGDSAMYLCASSLAQGGTDTQYFGPGTRLTVL.

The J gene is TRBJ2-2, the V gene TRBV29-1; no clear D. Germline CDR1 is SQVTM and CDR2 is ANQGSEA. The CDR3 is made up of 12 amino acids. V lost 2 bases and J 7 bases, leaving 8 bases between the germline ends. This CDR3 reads CSVETMGGELFF. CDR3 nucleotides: TGCAGCGTTGAAACGATGGGCGGGGAGCTGTTTTTT.

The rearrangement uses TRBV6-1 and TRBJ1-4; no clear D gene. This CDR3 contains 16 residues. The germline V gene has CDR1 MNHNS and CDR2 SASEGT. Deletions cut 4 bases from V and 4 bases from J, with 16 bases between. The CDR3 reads CASSGERTDYNEKLFF. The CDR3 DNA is TGTGCCAGCAGTGGCGAAAGGACGGATTATAATGAAAAACTGTTTTTT.

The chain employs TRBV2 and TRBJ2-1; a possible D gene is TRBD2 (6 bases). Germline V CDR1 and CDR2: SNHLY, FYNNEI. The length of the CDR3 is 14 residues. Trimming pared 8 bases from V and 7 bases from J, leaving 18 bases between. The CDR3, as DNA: TGTGCCAGCCTTGAGAGGGTGGGAGGTAATGAGCAGTTCTTC. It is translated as CASLERVGGNEQFF.

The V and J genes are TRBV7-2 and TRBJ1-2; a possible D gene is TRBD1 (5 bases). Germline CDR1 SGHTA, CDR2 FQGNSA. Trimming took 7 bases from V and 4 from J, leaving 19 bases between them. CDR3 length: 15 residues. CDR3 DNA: TGTGCCAGCACCCCAGTCGGGCAGGGAGTCTATGGCTACACCTTC. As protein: CASTPVGQGVYGYTF.

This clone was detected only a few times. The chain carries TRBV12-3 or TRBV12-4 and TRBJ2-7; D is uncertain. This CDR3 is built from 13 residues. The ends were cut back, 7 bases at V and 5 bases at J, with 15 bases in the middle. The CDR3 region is CASTKKIRNEQYF. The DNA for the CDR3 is TGTGCCAGCACCAAGAAGATCCGGAACGAGCAGTACTTC.

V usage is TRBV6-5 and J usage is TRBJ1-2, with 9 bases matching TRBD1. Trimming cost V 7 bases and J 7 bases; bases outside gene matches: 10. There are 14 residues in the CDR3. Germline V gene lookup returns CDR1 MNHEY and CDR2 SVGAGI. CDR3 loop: CASTPGQGVSGYTF. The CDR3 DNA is TGTGCCAGCACTCCGGGACAGGGCGTCTCTGGCTACACCTTC.

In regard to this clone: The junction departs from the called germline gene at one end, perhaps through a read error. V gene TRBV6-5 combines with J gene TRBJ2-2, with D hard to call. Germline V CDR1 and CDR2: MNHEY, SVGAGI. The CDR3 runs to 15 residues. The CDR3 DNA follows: TGTGCCAGCAGTAACTCCCCCGCGAACACCGGGGAGCTGTTTTTT. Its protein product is CASSNSPANTGELFF.

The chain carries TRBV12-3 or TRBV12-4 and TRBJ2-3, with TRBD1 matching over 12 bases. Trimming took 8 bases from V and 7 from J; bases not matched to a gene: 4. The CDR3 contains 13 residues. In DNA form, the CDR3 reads TGTGCCAGCCGGGACAGGGGGCTAAATACGCAGTATTTT. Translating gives CASRDRGLNTQYF.

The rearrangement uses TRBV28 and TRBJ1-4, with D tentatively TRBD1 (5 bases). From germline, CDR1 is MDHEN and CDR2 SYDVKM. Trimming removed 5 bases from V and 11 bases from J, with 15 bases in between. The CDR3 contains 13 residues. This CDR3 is CASSPPMTVKLFF. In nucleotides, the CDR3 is TGTGCCAGCAGTCCTCCAATGACAGTTAAACTGTTTTTT.

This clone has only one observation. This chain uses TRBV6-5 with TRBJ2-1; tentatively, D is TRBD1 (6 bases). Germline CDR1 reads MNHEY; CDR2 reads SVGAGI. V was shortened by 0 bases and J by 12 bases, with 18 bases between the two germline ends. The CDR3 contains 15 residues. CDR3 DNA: TGTGCCAGCAGTTACTCTTTAGGGGGTTTGGGTAGGCAGTTCTTC. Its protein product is CASSYSLGGLGRQFF.

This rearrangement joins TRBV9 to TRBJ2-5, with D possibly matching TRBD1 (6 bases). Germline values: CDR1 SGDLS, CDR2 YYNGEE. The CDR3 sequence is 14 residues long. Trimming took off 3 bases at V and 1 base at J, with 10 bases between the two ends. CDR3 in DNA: TGTGCCAGCAGCGCCGACAGGACCCAAGAGACCCAGTACTTC. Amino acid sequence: CASSADRTQETQYF.

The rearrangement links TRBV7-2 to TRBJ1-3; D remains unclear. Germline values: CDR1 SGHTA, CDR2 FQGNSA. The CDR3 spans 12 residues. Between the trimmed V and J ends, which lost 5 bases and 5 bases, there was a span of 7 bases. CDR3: CASSITRNTIYF. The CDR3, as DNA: TGTGCCAGCAGCATCACAAGAAACACCATATATTTT.

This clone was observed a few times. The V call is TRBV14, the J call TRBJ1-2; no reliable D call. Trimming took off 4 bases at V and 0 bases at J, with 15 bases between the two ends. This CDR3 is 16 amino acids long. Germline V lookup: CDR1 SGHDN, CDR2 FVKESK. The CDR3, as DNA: TGTGCCAGCAGCCCCGACGGGCCCGAGGCTAACTATGGCTACACCTTC. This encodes CASSPDGPEANYGYTF. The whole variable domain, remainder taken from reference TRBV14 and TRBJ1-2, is EAGVTQFPSHSVIEKGQTVTLRCDPISGHDNLYWYRRVMGKEIKFLLHFVKESKQDESGMPNNRFLAERTGGTYSTLKVQPAELEDSGVYFCASSPDGPEANYGYTFGSGTRLTVV.

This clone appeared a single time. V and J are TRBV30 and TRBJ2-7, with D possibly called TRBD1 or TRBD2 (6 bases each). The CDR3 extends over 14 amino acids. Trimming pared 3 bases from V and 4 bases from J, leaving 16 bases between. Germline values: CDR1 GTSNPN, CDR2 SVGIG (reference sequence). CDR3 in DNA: TGTGCCTGGAGAGTCTCGGGGGCTAAGTACGAGCAGTACTTC. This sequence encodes CAWRVSGAKYEQYF.